What follows are 17 T cell receptor beta chains derived from one specimen sequenced in a study of shared clonotypes between healthy human individuals. Clones were read by immunoSEQ multiplex PCR, and TCRdb kept only the in-frame ones, dropping some. In the table there are about 380,000 clones, about 96% of which are singletons. Sequenced sample: memory CD8+ T cells sorted from blood. The sample's subset: CD45RO+ cells pooled with CCR7-negative TemRA cells. These receptors were obtained from a man aged 30 to 39 in good health.

The chain recombines TRBV5-1 with TRBJ1-1; D remains unclear. Germline lookup yields CDR1 SGHRS and CDR2 YFSETQ. Trimming took off 0 bases at V and 6 bases at J, with 12 bases between the two ends. This CDR3 is built from 14 residues. CDR3 bases: TGCGCCAGCAGCTTGGGCCAGGCCCCGGCTGAAGCTTTCTTT. This translates into CASSLGQAPAEAFF. The entire variable domain, with the rest obtained from reference TRBV5-1 and TRBJ1-1, is as follows: KAGVTQTPRYLIKTRGQQVTLSCSPISGHRSVSWYQQTPGQGLQFLFEYFSETQRNKGNFPGRFSGRQFSNSRSEMNVSTLELGDSALYLCASSLGQAPAEAFFGQGTRLTVV.

V gene TRBV28 combines with J gene TRBJ1-5, with TRBD1 matching 7 bases. Per germline, CDR1 MDHEN and CDR2 SYDVKM. There are 15 residues in the CDR3. J gave up 0 bases and V 6 bases, and 5 bases lay outside the gene matches. CDR3 amino acids: CASSPRGHSNQPQHF. Written as DNA, the CDR3 is TGTGCCAGCAGCCCTAGGGGGCATAGCAATCAGCCCCAGCATTTT.

The chain links TRBV4-2 to TRBJ2-7, with 16 bases lining up with TRBD2. The CDR3 totals 20 residues. J was trimmed by 2 bases and V by 4 bases; bases with no gene match: 14. Per germline, CDR1 LGHNA and CDR2 YNFKEQ. The CDR3 DNA follows: TGTGCCAGCAGCCTGATATGGGGACTAGCGGGAGGGCCGTTCCCCTACGAGCAGTACTTC. It translates to CASSLIWGLAGGPFPYEQYF.

This clone is a singleton in its sample. This chain links TRBV6-1 with TRBJ2-6, with D perhaps TRBD1 (6 bases). Germline CDR1 and CDR2: MNHNS and SASEGT. This CDR3 region has 15 residues. Trimming removed 7 bases at V and 4 bases at J, with 14 bases between. The CDR3 protein is CASKVTGSGANVLTF. CDR3 DNA: TGTGCCAGCAAAGTCACAGGGTCGGGGGCCAACGTCCTGACTTTC.

The chain couples TRBV2 to TRBJ2-5; 8 bases match TRBD2. Per the germline V gene, CDR1 is SNHLY and CDR2 is FYNNEI. The trim removed 4 bases at V and 1 base at J, leaving 8 bases unmatched. This CDR3 comprises 16 residues. CDR3 region: CASSVWLAGSQETQYF. DNA of the CDR3: TGTGCCAGCAGTGTGTGGTTAGCGGGGTCCCAAGAGACCCAGTACTTC.

This chain links TRBV27 with TRBJ1-5; D remains ambiguous. Trimming removed 1 base from V and 3 bases from J, with 10 bases in between. Germline CDR1 MNHEY, CDR2 SMNVEV (reference sequence). This CDR3 contains 15 residues. This CDR3 is CASSLLALDNQPQHF. The CDR3 DNA is TGTGCCAGCAGTTTATTGGCCCTCGACAATCAGCCCCAGCATTTT.

This chain links TRBV28 with TRBJ2-4, with D perhaps TRBD1 (5 bases). Between the trimmed V and J ends, which lost 7 bases and 1 base, there was a span of 14 bases. The CDR3 loop spans 15 amino acids. Germline V lookup: CDR1 MDHEN, CDR2 SYDVKM. CDR3 residues: CASKDAAGAKNIQYF. The CDR3 nucleotides are TGTGCCAGCAAGGACGCGGCAGGGGCCAAAAACATTCAGTACTTC.

J is TRBJ1-2 and V is TRBV5-6; D is undetermined. The CDR3 has 14 amino acids. Trimming removed 0 bases from V and 1 base from J, with 7 bases in between. Germline V gene sequence: CDR1 SGHDT, CDR2 YYEEEE. CDR3 amino acids: CASSLEAINYGYTF. In nucleotides, the CDR3 is TGTGCCAGCAGCTTGGAGGCGATTAACTATGGCTACACCTTC.

This clone came up a few times. The chain carries TRBV4-2 and TRBJ2-7; 11 bases match TRBD2. The CDR3 covers 15 residues. Germline V CDR1 and CDR2: LGHNA, YNFKEQ. J was trimmed by 3 bases and V by 1 base; bases with no gene match: 2. This CDR3 reads CASSQGLAGLYEQYF. CDR3 in DNA: TGTGCCAGCAGCCAAGGACTAGCGGGACTCTACGAGCAGTACTTC.

V and J are TRBV9 and TRBJ2-2; 10 nucleotides line up with TRBD1. J gave up 1 base and V 3 bases, and 6 bases lay outside the gene matches. Germline CDR1 reads SGDLS; CDR2 reads YYNGEE. The CDR3 loop spans 17 amino acids. In DNA form, the CDR3 reads TGTGCCAGCAGCGCCTCGGGACAGGGGTGGAACACCGGGGAGCTGTTTTTT. Translating it yields CASSASGQGWNTGELFF.

This clone was counted a single time. This chain connects TRBV10-2 to TRBJ2-7; TRBD1 matches at 8 bases. The CDR3 covers 15 residues. V lost 0 bases and J lost 4; bases outside the gene matches: 5. Germline V gene data show CDR1 as WSHSY and CDR2 as SAAADI. CDR3 DNA: TGCGCCAGCAGTGAGTCCCGACAGGGGAGGTACGAGCAGTACTTC. Translating gives CASSESRQGRYEQYF.

The chain recombines TRBV28 with TRBJ2-7; no reliable D call. This CDR3 spans 14 amino acids. Germline CDR1 is MDHEN and CDR2 is SYDVKM. Trimming removed 3 bases at V and 4 bases at J, with 13 bases between. CDR3 amino acids: CASSFSSRSYEQYF. The CDR3 nucleotides read TGTGCCAGCAGTTTCTCTAGTCGGTCGTACGAGCAGTACTTC. The full variable domain, with the rest looked up from reference TRBV28 and TRBJ2-7, is DVKVTQSSRYLVKRTGEKVFLECVQDMDHENMFWYRQDPGLGLRLIYFSYDVKMKEKGDIPEGYSVSREKKERFSLILESASTNQTSMYLCASSFSSRSYEQYFGPGTRLTVT.

This chain joins TRBV6-1 and TRBJ2-3, with D uncertain. The germline V gene encodes CDR1 MNHNS and CDR2 SASEGT. This CDR3 is 10 amino acids long. V was cut by 6 bases and J by 4 bases, with 2 bases left in between. CDR3 nucleotide sequence: TGTGCCAGCAGCCCAGATACGCAGTATTTT. Translating gives CASSPDTQYF.

The chain recombines TRBV6-1 with TRBJ2-4, with D unclear. Germline V gene sequence: CDR1 MNHNS, CDR2 SASEGT. V was cut by 1 base and J by 6 bases, with 19 bases left in between. The CDR3 is made up of 17 amino acids. The chain's CDR3 is CASSEGGGNRFRNIQYF. CDR3 sequence (DNA): TGTGCCAGCAGTGAAGGAGGTGGGAACAGATTTCGAAACATTCAGTACTTC.

J is TRBJ2-5 and V is TRBV11-2, with 9 positions matching TRBD2. This CDR3 has 15 residues. Germline values: CDR1 SGHAT, CDR2 FQNNGV. V gave up 5 bases and J gave up 5 bases; unmatched junction bases: 9. CDR3 sequence (DNA): TGTGCCAGCAGCGGAAAGCGGGAGGCCGGGGAGACCCAGTACTTC. It codes for CASSGKREAGETQYF.

The chain combines TRBV6-5 with TRBJ2-7, with D uncertain. The V end was cut by 5 bases, the J end by 4 bases, with 18 bases between. In germline, CDR1 is MNHEY, CDR2 SVGAGI. This CDR3 has 15 amino acids. CDR3 residues: CASSRTQQNGYEQYF. The CDR3 DNA reads TGTGCCAGCAGTCGAACCCAACAAAACGGGTACGAGCAGTACTTC.

The V call is TRBV7-3, the J call TRBJ2-3; 7 nucleotides align to TRBD2. The V segment lost 5 bases and the J segment 4 bases; nucleotides outside the gene matches: 9. The CDR3 contains 15 residues. CDR1 and CDR2 (germline): SGHTA, FQGTGA. The DNA for the CDR3 is TGTGCCAGCAGCCTCGCGGGAGACCGGGCAGATACGCAGTATTTT. It yields the protein CASSLAGDRADTQYF.